The T cell receptor (beta chain) described here comes from a study of T cell repertoires in cytomegalovirus infection. On the study more broadly: Indications came from public TCR beta signatures; they pointed to CMV infection and to a matching HLA type.

Findings and caveats of the study: In two of eight donors, the top clonotype was HLA-C-restricted CMV-specific. Individuals carrying CMV plus the relevant HLA were identified by cumulative frequency of public TCR beta families.

The CDR3 loop spans 11 amino acids. Trimming took off 4 bases at V and 7 bases at J, with 6 bases between the two ends. CDR1 ENHRY and CDR2 SYGVKD come from the germline V gene. MiXCR, run by TCRdb on the reads, gives a single entry per CDR3 protein. The sample lists approximately 500,000 distinct CDR3 sequences, about 10% occurring once. This clonotype has a handful of counts. The antigen is not known. Sample: PBMCs. V usage is TRBV10-3 and J usage is TRBJ2-3; D remains unclear. The sequence derives from a human donor in good health (CMV status not recorded). Some clones in this sample may be carry-over from other donors' samples. For the CDR3, the DNA is TGTGCCATCAGTGGCCCCCATACGCAGTATTTT. Residues: CAISGPHTQYF.